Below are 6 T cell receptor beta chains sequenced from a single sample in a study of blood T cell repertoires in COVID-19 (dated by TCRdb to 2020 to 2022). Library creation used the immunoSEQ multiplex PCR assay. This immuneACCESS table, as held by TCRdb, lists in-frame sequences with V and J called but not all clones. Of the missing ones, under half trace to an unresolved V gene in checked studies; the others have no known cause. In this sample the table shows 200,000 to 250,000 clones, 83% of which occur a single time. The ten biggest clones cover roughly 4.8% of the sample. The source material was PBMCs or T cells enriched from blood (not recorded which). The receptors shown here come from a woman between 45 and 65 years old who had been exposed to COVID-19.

The CDR3 loop reads CASSLEGGRNQPQHF. As DNA, the CDR3 is TGTGCCAGCAGCTTAGAGGGGGGGCGGAATCAGCCCCAGCATTTT. The chain uses TRBV7-2 and TRBJ1-5; TRBD1 is a possible D gene (6 bases). This CDR3 is built from 15 residues. Germline values: CDR1 SGHTA, CDR2 FQGNSA. With 1 base removed from V and 4 bases from J, the gap between germline ends came to 11 bases.

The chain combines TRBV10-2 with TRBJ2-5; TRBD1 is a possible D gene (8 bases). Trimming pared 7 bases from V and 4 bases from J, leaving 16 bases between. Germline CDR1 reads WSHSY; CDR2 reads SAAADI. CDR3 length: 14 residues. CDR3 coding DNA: TGCGCCAGCACCCGACAGGGGAGGGGAGAGACCCAGTACTTC. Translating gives CASTRQGRGETQYF.

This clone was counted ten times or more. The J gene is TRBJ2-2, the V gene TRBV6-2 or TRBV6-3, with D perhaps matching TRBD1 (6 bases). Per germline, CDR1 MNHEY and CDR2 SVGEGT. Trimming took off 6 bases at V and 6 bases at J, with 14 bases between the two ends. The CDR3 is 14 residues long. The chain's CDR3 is CASSQGQEAGELFF. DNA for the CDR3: TGTGCCAGCAGCCAGGGACAAGAGGCCGGGGAGCTGTTTTTT.

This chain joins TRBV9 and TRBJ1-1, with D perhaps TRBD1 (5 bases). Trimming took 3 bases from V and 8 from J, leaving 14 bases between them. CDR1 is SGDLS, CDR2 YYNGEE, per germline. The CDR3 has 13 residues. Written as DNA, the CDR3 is TGTGCCAGCAGCGAGCCTGAGCGGGGCGAAGCTTTCTTT. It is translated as CASSEPERGEAFF. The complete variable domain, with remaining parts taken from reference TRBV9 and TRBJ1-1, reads DSGVTQTPKHLITATGQRVTLRCSPRSGDLSVYWYQQSLDQGLQFLIQYYNGEERAKGNILERFSAQQFPDLHSELNLSSLELGDSALYFCASSEPERGEAFFGQGTRLTVV.

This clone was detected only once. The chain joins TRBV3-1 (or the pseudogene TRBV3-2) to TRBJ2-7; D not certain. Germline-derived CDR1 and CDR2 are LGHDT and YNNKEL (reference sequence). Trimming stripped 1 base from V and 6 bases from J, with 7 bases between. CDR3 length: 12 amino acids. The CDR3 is CASSQASVEQYF. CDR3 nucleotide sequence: TGTGCCAGCAGCCAAGCCAGCGTCGAGCAGTACTTC.

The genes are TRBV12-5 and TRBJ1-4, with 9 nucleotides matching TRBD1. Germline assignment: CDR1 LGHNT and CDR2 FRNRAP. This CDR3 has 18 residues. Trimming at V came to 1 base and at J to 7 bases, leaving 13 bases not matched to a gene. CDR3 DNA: TGTGCTAGTGGTTTGGCGACAGGGGGGATGGGGGAAGTTGAAAAACTGTTTTTT. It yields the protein CASGLATGGMGEVEKLFF.